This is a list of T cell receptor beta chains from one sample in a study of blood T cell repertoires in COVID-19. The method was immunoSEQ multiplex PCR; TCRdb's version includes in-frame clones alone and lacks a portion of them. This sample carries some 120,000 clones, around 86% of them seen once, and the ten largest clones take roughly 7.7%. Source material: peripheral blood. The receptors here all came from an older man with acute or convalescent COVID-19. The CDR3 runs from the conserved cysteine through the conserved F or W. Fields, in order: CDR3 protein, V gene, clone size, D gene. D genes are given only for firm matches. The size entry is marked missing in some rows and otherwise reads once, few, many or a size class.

CDR3aa: CASSFDRGSHQPQHF
v_gene: TRBV5-6
abundance: few
d_gene: TRBD1

CDR3aa: CASSFKFGVATGELFF
v_gene: TRBV28
abundance: .
d_gene: .

CDR3aa: CATSRDLVSSEQFF
v_gene: TRBV15
abundance: .
d_gene: .

CDR3aa: CASSPRDSSKAEAFF
v_gene: TRBV18
abundance: .
d_gene: TRBD1

CDR3aa: CASSSERDNYF
v_gene: TRBV7-9
abundance: .
d_gene: .

CDR3aa: CASSKPGDTQYF
v_gene: TRBV6-2/TRBV6-3
abundance: .
d_gene: .

CDR3aa: CASSPGQNTEAFF
v_gene: TRBV7-3
abundance: .
d_gene: .

CDR3aa: CASSTSPGSSYGYTF
v_gene: TRBV28
abundance: .
d_gene: .

CDR3aa: CASNRDGTKNIQYF
v_gene: TRBV19
abundance: .
d_gene: .

CDR3aa: CASSERGWGVDNQPQHF
v_gene: TRBV6-1
abundance: .
d_gene: .

CDR3aa: CASSYADSRSYGYTF
v_gene: TRBV5-6
abundance: once
d_gene: .

CDR3aa: CASSLSGGDSSYEQYF
v_gene: TRBV5-1
abundance: .
d_gene: .

CDR3aa: CASSLMTSTDTQYF
v_gene: TRBV7-8
abundance: .
d_gene: .